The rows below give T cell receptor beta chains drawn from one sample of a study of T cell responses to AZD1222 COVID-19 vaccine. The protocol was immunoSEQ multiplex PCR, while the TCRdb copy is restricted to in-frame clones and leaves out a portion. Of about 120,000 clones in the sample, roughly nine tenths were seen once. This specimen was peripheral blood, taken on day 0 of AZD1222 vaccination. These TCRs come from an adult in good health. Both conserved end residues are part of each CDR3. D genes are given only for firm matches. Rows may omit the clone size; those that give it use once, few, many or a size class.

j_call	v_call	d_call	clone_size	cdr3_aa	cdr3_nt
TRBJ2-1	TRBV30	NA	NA	CAWSWSVGERNEQFF	TGTGCCTGGAGTTGGTCCGTCGGCGAGAGGAATGAGCAGTTCTTC
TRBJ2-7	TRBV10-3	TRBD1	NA	CAIRDSGTGSYEQYF	TGTGCCATCAGAGATTCCGGGACAGGGAGCTACGAGCAGTACTTC
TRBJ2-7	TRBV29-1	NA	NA	CSVDGHRGPNYEQYF	TGCAGCGTTGATGGACACCGAGGACCGAATTACGAGCAGTACTTC
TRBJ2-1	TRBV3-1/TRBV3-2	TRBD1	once	CASSRPRGLNSMDEQFF	TGTGCCAGCAGCCGCCCCAGGGGGCTAAATAGTATGGATGAGCAGTTCTTC
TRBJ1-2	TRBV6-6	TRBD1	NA	CASSYSTGGYGYTF	TGTGCCAGCAGTTACTCGACAGGGGGGTATGGCTACACCTTC
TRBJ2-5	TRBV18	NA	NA	CASSPTGMETQYF	TGTGCCAGCTCGCCCACAGGGATGGAGACCCAGTACTTC
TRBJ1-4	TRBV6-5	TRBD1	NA	CASSQTGTGNEKLFF	TGTGCCAGCAGTCAAACCGGGACAGGGAATGAAAAACTGTTTTTT
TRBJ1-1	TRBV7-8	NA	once	CASTLLRAAGTEAFF	TGTGCCAGCACCCTGCTCCGAGCTGCGGGCACTGAAGCTTTCTTT
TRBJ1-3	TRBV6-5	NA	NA	CASRTTGGNTIYF	TGTGCCAGCAGGACGACAGGAGGAAACACCATATATTTT
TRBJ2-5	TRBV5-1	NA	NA	CASSLSTVQETQYF	TGCGCCAGCAGCTTGTCGACAGTGCAAGAGACCCAGTACTTC
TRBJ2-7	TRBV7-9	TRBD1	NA	CASSPSGGIPYEQYF	TGTGCCAGCAGCCCCTCAGGGGGAATCCCCTACGAGCAGTACTTC
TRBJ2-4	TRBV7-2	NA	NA	CASSFGQGLIAKNIQYF	TGTGCCAGCAGCTTCGGGCAGGGGTTAATAGCCAAAAACATTCAGTACTTC
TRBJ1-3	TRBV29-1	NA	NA	CSVAQGLGNTIYF	TGCAGCGTCGCACAGGGTCTTGGAAACACCATATATTTT